This T cell receptor beta chain comes out of a study of cytomegalovirus exposure and HLA in healthy donors. Concerning this clone: The antigen is unknown.

Notes on the study in general: That first-cohort TCR clusters tended to co-occur in the 120 or so validation repertoires was found in a later analysis. While the bulk of TCR sequences proved rare, some public TCRs turned up in many donors. The study flagged approximately 180 TCR beta chains as cytomegalovirus-associated.

Per the germline V gene, CDR1 is SGDLS and CDR2 is YYNGEE. The CDR3 is 16 residues long. The ends were cut back, 4 bases at V and 2 bases at J, with 17 bases in the middle. The donors were in the approximately 120-subject validation cohort; that cohort was separate from the approximately 670-subject first cohort. TCRdb keeps only in-frame clones here, not all; method: immunoSEQ multiplex PCR. The data contain roughly 150,000 clones, approximately 84% of them singletons. The V call is TRBV9, the J call TRBJ2-3; D gene ambiguous. The receptor's source is a young man in good health and CMV-seropositive. Sequenced: PBMCs. The CDR3 reads CASSSRGRPLTDTQYF. The CDR3 DNA reads TGTGCCAGCAGCTCACGAGGTCGACCCCTCACAGATACGCAGTATTTT.